The clone carrying this T cell receptor (beta chain) was counted between two and nine times. What it binds is unknown. The germline CDR1 and CDR2 sequences are MNHEY and SVGEGT. The CDR3 has 15 amino acids. V lost 6 bases and J 3 bases, leaving 14 bases between the germline ends. TCRdb redid the calling of the 5' RACE reads with MiXCR, one entry per CDR3 protein. The sample shows some 600,000 distinct CDR3 sequences, 15% to 20% of them seen only once. These data originate in a study of T-cell memory formation after mild COVID-19. The study, taken as a whole, reports: Mostly located in CM and EM were contracting CD4+ clones, with contracting CD8+ clones located in EMRA. Memory cells collected pre-infection included some clones that later responded, suggesting cross-reactive memory joined. Day 15 to 85 contracting clones showed balanced CD4/CD8; day 15 to 37 expanders favored CD4+.

The sequencing input was PBMCs or a T cell subset sorted from them (not recorded which). J is TRBJ2-2 and V is TRBV6-2 or TRBV6-3; possible D gene TRBD1, 6 bases. The receptor comes from an adult woman who had mild COVID-19 (a few samples of this study predate the infection). Cell type and time point are not known. In nucleotides, the CDR3 is TGTGCCAGCAGCATACAGGGTATGGACACCGGGGAGCTGTTTTTT. It specifies CASSIQGMDTGELFF.